This T cell receptor beta chain was identified during a study of identical twins (TCRdb year 2016). Describing the broader study: TCR alpha and beta repertoires from monozygotic twins, unrelated adults of various ages and cord blood were deep-sequenced to test whether fetal clonotypes persist. Replicate twin experiments were performed at different times using different library preparation protocols to rule out contamination. General findings and caveats noted by the study authors: A weaker excess of twin sharing was found in beta out-of-frame sequences because the signal-to-noise ratio was lowered by fewer shared sequences. Zero-insertion analyses could be partly confounded by invariant T cells such as MAIT and iNKT, although diverse VJ usage argued against such confounding for most clonotypes. Fewer insertions were carried by abundant cord blood beta clonotypes, a similar but weaker trend appeared in young adult naive repertoires, and no such trend appeared in memory repertoires. Compared with coincidental sharing between unrelated individuals, an excess of low generation-probability sequences was observed among out-of-frame TCR alpha sequences shared between twins. Because the same donors could not be followed over many years, the conclusions depended on cross-sectional statistical analysis. In monozygotic twins, recombination models systematically underestimated out-of-frame TCR alpha sharing, but the models matched the sharing seen between unrelated individuals.

The protocol used for the library was 5' RACE. The sample was run on an Illumina HiSeq 2000. A universal primer binding site was introduced by template switching, and a unique molecular identifier was present in the final cDNA, enabling accurate counting of TCR cDNA molecules. Specific primers in the conserved constant-segment region were used to synthesize first-strand cDNA for TCR alpha and beta chains. Each cDNA library was double barcoded, with a SMART-Mk sample barcode plus Illumina barcodes, to control for contamination. TruSeq adapter sequences, together with Illumina sample barcodes, were added in two successive PCR steps. The TCR alpha and beta cDNA libraries were sequenced on the Illumina HiSeq platform using custom primers. The paper's data handling went like this. MiGEC was used to process raw reads and extract unique molecular identifiers, and MiXCR was used to find CDR3 positions. For each individual, recombination models were inferred using an EM algorithm with the repgenHMM and IGoR tools. Shared clonotype analysis was performed with the tcR package in R, normalizing sharing by the product of cloneset sizes. To study raw recombination without the effects of thymic and clonal selection, out-of-frame nonproductive sequences were analyzed. TCRdb reanalyzed the raw reads on its own, using fastp at Q25 for trimming and MiXCR for clone calling, and kept in-frame beta chains. Every CDR3 protein is listed once, alongside the most common genes and DNA of its rows. TCRdb assigned the V and J calls; the authors' analysis was not used. Here the sample has fewer than 800,000 distinct CDR3 sequences; about 7.1% occur a single time. The top ten clones comprise 1.6% of the sample.

This clonotype was picked up a small number of times. What antigen it recognizes has not been identified. Base qualities are not provided; no much larger clone lies one nucleotide away. Every donor in the study was a healthy Caucasian. Three pairs of female monozygotic twins, all aged roughly 18 to 29 years, made up the twin cohort. Peripheral blood mononuclear cells were the source from which RNA for the TCR libraries was isolated. These data were also filed under a second study, of yellow fever vaccine responses in identical twins. The second investigation adds: The T cell response to vaccination in identical twins was reported by the authors to appear partly convergent and partly personalized. Focusing on identical twins, the study followed the T cell clones that responded to the vaccine, and did so with precision.

The sequenced sample consisted of PBMCs. The source of this sequence is a young woman in good health.

The CDR3 protein: CASSFDRGPGELFF. The DNA is as follows: TGCGCCAGCAGCTTTGACAGGGGGCCCGGGGAGCTGTTTTTT. The chain joins TRBV5-1 to TRBJ2-2, with TRBD1 matching 10 junction bases. CDR1 is given as SGHRS and CDR2 as YFSETQ, both from the germline V gene. The CDR3 numbers 14 residues from cysteine through phenylalanine. Left in the record is the CDR3 DNA by itself, 42 bases read in frame from the first base. Clipping removes 2 bases from V and 6 bases from J, with 1 as the unmatched junction base count.